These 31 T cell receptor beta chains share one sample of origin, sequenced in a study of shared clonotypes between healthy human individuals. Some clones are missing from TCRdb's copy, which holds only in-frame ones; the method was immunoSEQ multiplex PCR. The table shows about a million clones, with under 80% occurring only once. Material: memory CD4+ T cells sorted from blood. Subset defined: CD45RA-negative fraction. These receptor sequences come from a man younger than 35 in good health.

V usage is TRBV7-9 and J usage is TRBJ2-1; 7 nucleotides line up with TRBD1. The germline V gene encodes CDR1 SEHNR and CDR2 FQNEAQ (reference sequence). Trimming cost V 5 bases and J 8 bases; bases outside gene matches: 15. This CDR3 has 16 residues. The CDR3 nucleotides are TGTGCCAGCAGCCCCCGTCCCGGGACAGTCGGCGATGAGCAGTTCTTC. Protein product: CASSPRPGTVGDEQFF.

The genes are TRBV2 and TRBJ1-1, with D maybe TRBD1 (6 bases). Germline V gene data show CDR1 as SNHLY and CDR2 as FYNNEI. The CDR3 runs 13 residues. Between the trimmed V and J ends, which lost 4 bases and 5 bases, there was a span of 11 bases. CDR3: CASSAQGWTEAFF. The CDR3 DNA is TGTGCCAGCAGTGCTCAGGGGTGGACTGAAGCTTTCTTT.

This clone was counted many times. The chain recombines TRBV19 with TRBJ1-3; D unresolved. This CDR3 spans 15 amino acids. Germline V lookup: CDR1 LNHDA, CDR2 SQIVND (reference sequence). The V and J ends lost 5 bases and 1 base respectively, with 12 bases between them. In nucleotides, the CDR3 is TGTGCCAGTAGTGGGCAGTCCTCATCTGGAAACACCATATATTTT. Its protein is CASSGQSSSGNTIYF.

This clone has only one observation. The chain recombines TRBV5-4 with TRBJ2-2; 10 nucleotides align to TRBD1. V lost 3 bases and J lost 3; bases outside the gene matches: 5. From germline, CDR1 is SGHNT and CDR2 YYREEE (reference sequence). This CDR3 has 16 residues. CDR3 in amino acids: CASSWMDRGDTGELFF. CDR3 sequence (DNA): TGTGCCAGCAGCTGGATGGACAGGGGGGACACCGGGGAGCTGTTTTTT.

The CDR3 DNA is TGTGCCTGGAGTGCGGACAGGGGGATTAATCAGCCCCAGCATTTT. It specifies CAWSADRGINQPQHF. This chain uses TRBV30 with TRBJ1-5; 10 bases align to TRBD1. Per germline, CDR1 GTSNPN and CDR2 SVGIG (reference sequence). With V trimmed by 1 base and J by 4 bases, 4 bases remained unmatched. The length of the CDR3 is 15 residues.

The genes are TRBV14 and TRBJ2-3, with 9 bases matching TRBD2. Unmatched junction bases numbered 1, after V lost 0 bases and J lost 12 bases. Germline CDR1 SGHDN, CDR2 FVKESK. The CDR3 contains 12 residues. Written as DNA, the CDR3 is TGTGCCAGCAGCCAAGAGGGACTAGCCCAGTATTTT. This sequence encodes CASSQEGLAQYF.

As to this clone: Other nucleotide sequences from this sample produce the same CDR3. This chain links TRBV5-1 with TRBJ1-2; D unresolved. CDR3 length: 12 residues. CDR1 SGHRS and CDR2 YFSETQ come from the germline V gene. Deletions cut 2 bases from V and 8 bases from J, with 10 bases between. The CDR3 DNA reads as TGCGCCAGCAGCTTCCGGGGTGAAGGCTACACCTTC. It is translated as CASSFRGEGYTF.

CDR3 residues: CASSLISQVNTEAFF. In DNA, the CDR3 is TGTGCCAGCAGCTTGATCAGTCAAGTAAACACTGAAGCTTTCTTT. The rearrangement joins TRBV11-2 to TRBJ1-1; D remains unclear. Per germline, CDR1 SGHAT and CDR2 FQNNGV. This CDR3 is built from 15 residues. V was trimmed by 3 bases and J by 2 bases, leaving 13 bases between them.

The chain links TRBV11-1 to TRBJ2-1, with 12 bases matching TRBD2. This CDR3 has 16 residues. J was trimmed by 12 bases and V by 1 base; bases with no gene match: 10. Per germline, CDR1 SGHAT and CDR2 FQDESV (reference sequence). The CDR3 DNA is TGTGCCAGCAGCTTAGGCCTAGCGGGGGGGCCGGTGCCGCAGTTCTTC. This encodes CASSLGLAGGPVPQFF.

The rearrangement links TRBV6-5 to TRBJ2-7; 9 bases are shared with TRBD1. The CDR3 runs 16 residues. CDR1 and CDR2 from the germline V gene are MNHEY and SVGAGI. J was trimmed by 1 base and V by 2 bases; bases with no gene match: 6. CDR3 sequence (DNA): TGTGCCAGCAGTTACCTAGCACAGGGGGCTTCCTACGAGCAGTACTTC. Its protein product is CASSYLAQGASYEQYF.

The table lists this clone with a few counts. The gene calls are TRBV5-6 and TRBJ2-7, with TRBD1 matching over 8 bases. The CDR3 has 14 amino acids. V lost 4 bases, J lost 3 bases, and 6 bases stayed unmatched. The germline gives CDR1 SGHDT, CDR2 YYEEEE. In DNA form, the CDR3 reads TGTGCCAGCAGCGACGACGACAGGGGCTACGAGCAGTACTTC. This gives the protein CASSDDDRGYEQYF. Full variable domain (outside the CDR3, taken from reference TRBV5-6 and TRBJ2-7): DAGVTQSPTHLIKTRGQQVTLRCSPKSGHDTVSWYQQALGQGPQFIFQYYEEEERQRGNFPDRFSGHQFPNYSSELNVNALLLGDSALYLCASSDDDRGYEQYFGPGTRLTVT.

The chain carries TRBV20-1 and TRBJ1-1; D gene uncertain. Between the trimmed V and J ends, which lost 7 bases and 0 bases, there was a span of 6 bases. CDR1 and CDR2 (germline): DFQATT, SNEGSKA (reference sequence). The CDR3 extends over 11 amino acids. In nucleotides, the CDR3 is TGCAGTGGGACCTTGAACACTGAAGCTTTCTTT. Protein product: CSGTLNTEAFF.

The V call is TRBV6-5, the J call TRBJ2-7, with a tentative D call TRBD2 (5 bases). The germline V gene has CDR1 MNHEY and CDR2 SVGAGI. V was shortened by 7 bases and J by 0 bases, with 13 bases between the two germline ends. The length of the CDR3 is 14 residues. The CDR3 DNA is TGTGCCAGCATGGAGGACCCCAGCTCCTACGAGCAGTACTTC. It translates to CASMEDPSSYEQYF.

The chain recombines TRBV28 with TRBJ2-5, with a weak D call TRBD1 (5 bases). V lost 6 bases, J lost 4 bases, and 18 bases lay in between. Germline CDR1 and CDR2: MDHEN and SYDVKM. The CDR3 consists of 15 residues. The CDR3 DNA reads TGTGCCAGCAGGTCACATTATCAGGGCCCAGAGACCCAGTACTTC. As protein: CASRSHYQGPETQYF.

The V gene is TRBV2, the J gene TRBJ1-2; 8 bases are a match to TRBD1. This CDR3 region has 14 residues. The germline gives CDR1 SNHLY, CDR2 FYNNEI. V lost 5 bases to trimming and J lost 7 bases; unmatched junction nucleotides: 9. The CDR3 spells CASSTNGQGGGYTF. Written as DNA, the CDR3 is TGTGCCAGCAGTACTAACGGACAGGGAGGTGGCTACACCTTC. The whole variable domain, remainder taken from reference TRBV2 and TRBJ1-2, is EPEVTQTPSHQVTQMGQEVILRCVPISNHLYFYWYRQILGQKVEFLVSFYNNEISEKSEIFDDQFSVERPDGSNFTLKIRSTKLEDSAMYFCASSTNGQGGGYTFGSGTRLTVV.

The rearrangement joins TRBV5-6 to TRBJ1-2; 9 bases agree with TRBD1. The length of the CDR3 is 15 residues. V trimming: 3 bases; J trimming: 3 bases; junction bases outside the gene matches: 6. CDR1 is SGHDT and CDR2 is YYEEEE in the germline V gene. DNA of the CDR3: TGTGCCAGCAGCTCCCCGGACAGGGGTTACTATGGCTACACCTTC. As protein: CASSSPDRGYYGYTF.

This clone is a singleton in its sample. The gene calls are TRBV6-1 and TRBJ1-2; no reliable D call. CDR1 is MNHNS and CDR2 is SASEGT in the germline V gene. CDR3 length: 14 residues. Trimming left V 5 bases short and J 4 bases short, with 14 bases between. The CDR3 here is CASSNIQPTYGYTF. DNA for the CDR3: TGTGCCAGCAGTAACATTCAGCCTACCTATGGCTACACCTTC.

The CDR3 nucleotides are TGTGCCAGTACCCTAACAGGGGGAATAACAGATACGCAGTATTTT. Its translation is CASTLTGGITDTQYF. J is TRBJ2-3 and V is TRBV6-6; 8 bases align to TRBD1. The J segment lost 3 bases and the V segment lost 9 bases, leaving 11 bases of the junction unmatched. Germline CDR1 is MNHNY and CDR2 is SVGAGI (reference sequence). The CDR3 spans 15 residues.

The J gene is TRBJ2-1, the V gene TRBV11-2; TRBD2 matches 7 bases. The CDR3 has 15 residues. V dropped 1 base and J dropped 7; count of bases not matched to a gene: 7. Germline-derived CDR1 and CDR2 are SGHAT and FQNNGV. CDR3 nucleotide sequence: TGTGCCAGCAGCTTAGGCGGCGGGAGAAGAAATGAGCAGTTCTTC. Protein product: CASSLGGGRRNEQFF.

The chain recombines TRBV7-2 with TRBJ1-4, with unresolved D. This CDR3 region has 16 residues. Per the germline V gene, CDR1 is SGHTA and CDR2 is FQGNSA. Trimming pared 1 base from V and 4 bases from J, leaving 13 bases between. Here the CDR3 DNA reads TGTGCCAGCAGCTTAGGCCAGGCTCGATATAATGAAAAACTGTTTTTT. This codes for CASSLGQARYNEKLFF.

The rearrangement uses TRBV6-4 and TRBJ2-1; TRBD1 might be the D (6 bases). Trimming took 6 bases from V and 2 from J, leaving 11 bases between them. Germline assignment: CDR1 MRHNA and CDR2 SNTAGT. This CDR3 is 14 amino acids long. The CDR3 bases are TGTGCCAGCAGAACCGGGACACCCTACAATGAGCAGTTCTTC. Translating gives CASRTGTPYNEQFF.

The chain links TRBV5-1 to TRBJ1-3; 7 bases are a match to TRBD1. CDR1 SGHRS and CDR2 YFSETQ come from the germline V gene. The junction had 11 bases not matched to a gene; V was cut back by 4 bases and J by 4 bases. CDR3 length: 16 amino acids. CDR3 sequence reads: CASSNPGQAGGNTIYF. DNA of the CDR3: TGCGCCAGCAGCAATCCCGGACAGGCAGGAGGAAACACCATATATTTT.

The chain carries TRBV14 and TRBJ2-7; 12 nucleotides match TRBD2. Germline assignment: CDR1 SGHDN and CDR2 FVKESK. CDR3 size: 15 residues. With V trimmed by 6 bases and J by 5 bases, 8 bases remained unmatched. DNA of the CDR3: TGTGCCAGCAGTAAACAGACTAGCGGGAGTCACGAGCAGTACTTC. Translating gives CASSKQTSGSHEQYF.

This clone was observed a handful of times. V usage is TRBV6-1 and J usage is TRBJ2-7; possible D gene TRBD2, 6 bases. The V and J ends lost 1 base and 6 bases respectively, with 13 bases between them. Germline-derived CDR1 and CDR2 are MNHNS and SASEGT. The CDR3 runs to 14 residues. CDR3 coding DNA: TGTGCCAGCAGTGAAGGGACTAAGGTCGGCGAGCAGTACTTC. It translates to CASSEGTKVGEQYF.

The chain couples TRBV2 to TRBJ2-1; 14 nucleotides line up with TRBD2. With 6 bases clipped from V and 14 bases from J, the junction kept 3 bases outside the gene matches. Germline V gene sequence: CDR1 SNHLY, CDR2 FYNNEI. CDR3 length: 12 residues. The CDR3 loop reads CASRGLAGVEFF. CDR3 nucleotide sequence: TGTGCCAGCAGGGGACTAGCGGGAGTTGAGTTCTTC.

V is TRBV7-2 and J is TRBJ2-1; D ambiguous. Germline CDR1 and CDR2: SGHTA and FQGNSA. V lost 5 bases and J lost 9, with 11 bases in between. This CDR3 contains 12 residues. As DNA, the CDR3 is TGTGCCAGCAGCCACCCCGGCGCTGAGCAGTTCTTC. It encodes CASSHPGAEQFF.

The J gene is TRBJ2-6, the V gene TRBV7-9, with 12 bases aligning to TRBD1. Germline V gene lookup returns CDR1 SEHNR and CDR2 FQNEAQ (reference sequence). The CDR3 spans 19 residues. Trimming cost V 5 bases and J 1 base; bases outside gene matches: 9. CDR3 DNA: TGTGCCAGCAGCCGGGGGACAGGGGGCAAGGCTTCTGGGGCCAACGTCCTGACTTTC. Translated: CASSRGTGGKASGANVLTF.

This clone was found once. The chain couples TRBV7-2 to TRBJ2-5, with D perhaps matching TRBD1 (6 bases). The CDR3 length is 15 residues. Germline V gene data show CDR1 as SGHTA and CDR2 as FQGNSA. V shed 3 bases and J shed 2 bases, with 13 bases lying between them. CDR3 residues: CASSLSGTHQETQYF. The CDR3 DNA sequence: TGTGCCAGCAGCTTGTCTGGGACACATCAAGAGACCCAGTACTTC.

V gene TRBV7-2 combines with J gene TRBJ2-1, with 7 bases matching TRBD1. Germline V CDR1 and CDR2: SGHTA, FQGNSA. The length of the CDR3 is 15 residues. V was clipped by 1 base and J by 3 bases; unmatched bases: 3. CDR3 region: CASSLEGADYNEQFF. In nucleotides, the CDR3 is TGTGCCAGCAGCTTAGAGGGGGCCGACTACAATGAGCAGTTCTTC.

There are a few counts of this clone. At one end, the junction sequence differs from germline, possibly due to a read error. In DNA, the CDR3 is TGTGCTAGCAGCTTTAGTCAGCAAGAGACCCAGTACTTC. Protein product: CASSFSQQETQYF. V usage is TRBV7-7 and J usage is TRBJ2-5; D is unclear. The germline gives CDR1 SSHAT, CDR2 FNYEAQ (reference sequence). This CDR3 region has 13 residues.

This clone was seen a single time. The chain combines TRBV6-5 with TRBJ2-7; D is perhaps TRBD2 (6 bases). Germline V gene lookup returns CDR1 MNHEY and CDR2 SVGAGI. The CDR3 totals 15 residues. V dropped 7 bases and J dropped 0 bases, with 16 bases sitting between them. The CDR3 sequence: CASTGGGSGSYEQYF. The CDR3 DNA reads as TGTGCCAGCACTGGCGGTGGTAGCGGCTCCTACGAGCAGTACTTC.